This T cell receptor beta chain was sequenced during a study of metastatic and nonmetastatic thyroid tumors. Thyroid surgery was preceded by no treatment in any patient. TCRdb re-called the PCR reads through MiXCR. This sample has 40,000 or so clones, with less than 50% found just once. The length of the CDR3 is 14 residues. Germline trimming cut 6 bases from V and 6 bases from J; bases unmatched to any gene: 11. CDR1 MNHNS and CDR2 SASEGT come from the germline V gene. The genes are TRBV6-1 and TRBJ2-7; 7 positions match TRBD1. The sequence was collected from a male donor with papillary thyroid cancer or a benign thyroid nodule (not recorded which). Some clones in this sample may be carry-over from other donors' samples. The sample comprised tumor tissue. In nucleotides, the CDR3 is TGTGCCAGCAGGAAGACAGGGTTGGTTGCCGAGCAGTACTTC. Its protein product is CASRKTGLVAEQYF.